Below, one T cell receptor beta chain is given with its context. This table comes from immunoSEQ multiplex PCR, and its TCRdb copy is limited to in-frame clones, with some not included. The repertoire holds about half a million clones, with 78% as singletons. Every one of the donors was a Caucasian adult that lived in Nashville, Tennessee. Genomic DNA from unsorted samples was obtained from around 99 million PBMCs (per sample). This specimen belongs to a study of shared clonotypes between healthy human individuals. Study at large: Samples came from two female and a few male donors aged 18 to 49.

In germline, CDR1 is SGHTA, CDR2 FQGTGA. Trimming took 4 bases from V and 2 from J, leaving 8 bases between them. The CDR3 consists of 14 residues. Sequencing used PBMCs. The TCR was taken from a woman in her thirties or forties in good health. Some clones in this sample may be carry-over from other donors' samples. This chain links TRBV7-3 with TRBJ2-2; D gene unclear. CDR3 sequence: CASSSSTNTGELFF. CDR3 nucleotides: TGTGCCAGCAGCTCTTCGACAAACACCGGGGAGCTGTTTTTT.